In this sample, the clone carrying this T cell receptor beta chain turned up a few times. The target antigen is unknown. The record originates from a study of T-cell memory formation after mild COVID-19. Overall study: TCR clusters showed largely donor specificity. Findings of the study overall: There was no confirmation that second-wave clones peaking on day 37 were SARS-CoV-2 specific.

The authors produced TCR alpha and TCR beta cDNA libraries with sample barcodes and UMIs by 5'RACE using constant-segment primers. MiXCR, run by TCRdb on the 5' RACE reads, gives a single entry per CDR3 protein. The repertoire has about 560,000 distinct CDR3 sequences, roughly 17% of them found once; the top ten carry around 8.1%. Germline V CDR1 and CDR2: MNHEY, SVGEGT. The CDR3 has 15 residues. V was cut by 10 bases and J by 3 bases, with 21 bases left in between. The receptor was derived from an adult woman who had mild COVID-19 (a few samples of this study predate the infection). Cell type and time point are not known. Sequencing input: PBMCs or a T cell subset sorted from them (not recorded which). The chain joins TRBV6-2 or TRBV6-3 to TRBJ1-2; no reliable D call. CDR3 in amino acids: CATTSRPPKDYGYTF. The CDR3 DNA follows: TGTGCCACTACATCCCGGCCACCAAAGGACTATGGCTACACCTTC.